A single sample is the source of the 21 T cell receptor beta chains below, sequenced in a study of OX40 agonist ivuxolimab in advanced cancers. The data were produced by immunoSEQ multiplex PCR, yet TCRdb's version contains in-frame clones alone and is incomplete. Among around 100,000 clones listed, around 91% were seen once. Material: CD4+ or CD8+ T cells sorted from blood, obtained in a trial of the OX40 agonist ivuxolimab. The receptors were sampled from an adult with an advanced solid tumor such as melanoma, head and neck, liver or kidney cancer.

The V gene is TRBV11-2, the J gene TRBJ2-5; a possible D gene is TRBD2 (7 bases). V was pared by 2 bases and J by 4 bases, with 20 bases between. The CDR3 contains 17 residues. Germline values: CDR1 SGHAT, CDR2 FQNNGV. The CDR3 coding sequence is TGTGCCAGCAGCTTATCCCCCCCCGGGGGGCTGGGAGAGACCCAGTACTTC. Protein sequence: CASSLSPPGGLGETQYF.

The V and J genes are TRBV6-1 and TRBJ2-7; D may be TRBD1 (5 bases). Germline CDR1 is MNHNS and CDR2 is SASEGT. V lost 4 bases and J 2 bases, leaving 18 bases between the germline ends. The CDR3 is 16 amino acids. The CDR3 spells CASSGDSRVQTYEQYF. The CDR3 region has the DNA TGTGCCAGCAGTGGCGATTCCAGGGTGCAGACCTACGAGCAGTACTTC.

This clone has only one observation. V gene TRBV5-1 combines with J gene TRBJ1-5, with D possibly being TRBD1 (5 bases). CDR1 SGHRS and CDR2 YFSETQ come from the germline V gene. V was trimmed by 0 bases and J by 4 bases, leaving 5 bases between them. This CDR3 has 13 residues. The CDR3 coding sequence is TGCGCCAGCAGCTTGGGACAGAATCAGCCCCAGCATTTT. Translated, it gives CASSLGQNQPQHF.

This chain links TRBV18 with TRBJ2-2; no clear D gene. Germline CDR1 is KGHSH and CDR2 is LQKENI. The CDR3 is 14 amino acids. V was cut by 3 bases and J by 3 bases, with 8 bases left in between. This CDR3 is CASSPHADTGELFF. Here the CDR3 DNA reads TGTGCCAGCTCACCCCATGCCGACACCGGGGAGCTGTTTTTT.

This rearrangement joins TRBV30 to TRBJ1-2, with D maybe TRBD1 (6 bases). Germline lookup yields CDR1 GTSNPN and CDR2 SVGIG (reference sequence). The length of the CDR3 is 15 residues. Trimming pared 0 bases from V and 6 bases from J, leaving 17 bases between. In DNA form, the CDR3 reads TGTGCCTGGAGTGTAGGGGGAACGATCGTGAATGGCTACACCTTC. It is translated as CAWSVGGTIVNGYTF. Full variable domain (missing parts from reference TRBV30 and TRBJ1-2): SQTIHQWPATLVQPVGSPLSLECTVEGTSNPNLYWYRQAAGRGLQLLFYSVGIGQISSEVPQNLSASRPQDRQFILSSKKLLLSDSGFYLCAWSVGGTIVNGYTFGSGTRLTVV.

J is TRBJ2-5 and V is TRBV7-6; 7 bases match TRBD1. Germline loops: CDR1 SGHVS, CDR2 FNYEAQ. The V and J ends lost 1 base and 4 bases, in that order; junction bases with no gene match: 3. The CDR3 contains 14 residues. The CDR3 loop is CASSLVGGRETQYF. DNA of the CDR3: TGTGCCAGCAGCTTAGTAGGGGGCAGAGAGACCCAGTACTTC.

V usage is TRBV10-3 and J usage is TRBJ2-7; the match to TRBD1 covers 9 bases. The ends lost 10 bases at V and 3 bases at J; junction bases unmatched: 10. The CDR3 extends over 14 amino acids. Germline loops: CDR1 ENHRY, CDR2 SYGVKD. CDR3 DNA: TGTGCCACCCTTGGACAGGGGTCTTTCTACGAGCAGTACTTC. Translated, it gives CATLGQGSFYEQYF.

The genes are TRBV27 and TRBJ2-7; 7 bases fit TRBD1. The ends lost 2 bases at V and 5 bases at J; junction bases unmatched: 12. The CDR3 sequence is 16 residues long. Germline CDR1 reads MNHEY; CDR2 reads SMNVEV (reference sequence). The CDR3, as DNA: TGTGCCAGCAGTTTACGCTGGCAACAGGGGTTGCACGAGCAGTACTTC. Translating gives CASSLRWQQGLHEQYF.

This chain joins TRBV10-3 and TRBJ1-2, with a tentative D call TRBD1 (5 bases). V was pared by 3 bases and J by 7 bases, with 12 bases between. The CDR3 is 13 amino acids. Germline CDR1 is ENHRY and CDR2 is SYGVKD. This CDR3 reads CAISDQGRSGYTF. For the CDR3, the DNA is TGTGCCATCAGTGACCAGGGCAGAAGTGGCTACACCTTC.

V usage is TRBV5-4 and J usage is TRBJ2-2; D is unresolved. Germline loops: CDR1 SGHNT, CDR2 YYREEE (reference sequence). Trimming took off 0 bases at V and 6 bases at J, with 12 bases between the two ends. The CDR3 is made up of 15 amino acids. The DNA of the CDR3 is TGTGCCAGCAGCTTGGAGTCTCAGGTCTCCGGGGAGCTGTTTTTT. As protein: CASSLESQVSGELFF.

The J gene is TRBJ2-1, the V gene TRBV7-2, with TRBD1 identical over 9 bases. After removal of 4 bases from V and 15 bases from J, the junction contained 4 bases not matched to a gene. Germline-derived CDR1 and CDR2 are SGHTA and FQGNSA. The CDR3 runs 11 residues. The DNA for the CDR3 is TGTGCCAGCAGCTCTACAGGGGGCGCGTTCTTC. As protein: CASSSTGGAFF. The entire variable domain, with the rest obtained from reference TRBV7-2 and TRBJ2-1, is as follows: GAGVSQSPSNKVTEKGKDVELRCDPISGHTALYWYRQSLGQGLEFLIYFQGNSAPDKSGLPSDRFSAERTGGSVSTLTIQRTQQEDSAVYLCASSSTGGAFFGPGTRLTVL.

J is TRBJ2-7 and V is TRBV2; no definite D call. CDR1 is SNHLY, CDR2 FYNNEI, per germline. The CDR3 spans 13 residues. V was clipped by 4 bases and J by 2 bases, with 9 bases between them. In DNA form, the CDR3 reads TGTGCCAGCAGTGCTGGTTTGACCTACGAGCAGTACTTC. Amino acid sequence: CASSAGLTYEQYF.

In nucleotides, the CDR3 is TGTGCCAGCAGCTTAGGGAACAGCGGGGGGGCCAATACGCAGTATTTT. This codes for CASSLGNSGGANTQYF. V and J are TRBV7-9 and TRBJ2-3; TRBD2 matches at 10 bases. In germline, CDR1 is SEHNR, CDR2 FQNEAQ (reference sequence). The V and J ends lost 1 base and 7 bases, in that order; junction bases with no gene match: 8. This CDR3 contains 16 residues.

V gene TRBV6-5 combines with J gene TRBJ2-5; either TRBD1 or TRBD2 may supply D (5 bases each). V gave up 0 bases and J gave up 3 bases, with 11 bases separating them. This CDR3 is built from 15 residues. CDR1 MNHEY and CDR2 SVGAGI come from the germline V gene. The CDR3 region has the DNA TGTGCCAGCAGTTACTCGATACGAGGGGAAGAGACCCAGTACTTC. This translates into CASSYSIRGEETQYF.

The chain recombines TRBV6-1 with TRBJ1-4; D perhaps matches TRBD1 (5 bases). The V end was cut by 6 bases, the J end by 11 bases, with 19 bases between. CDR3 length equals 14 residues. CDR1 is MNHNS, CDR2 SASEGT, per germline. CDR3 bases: TGTGCCAGCAGCCCTCAGGGAGGCCCCGGGAAACTGTTTTTT. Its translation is CASSPQGGPGKLFF.

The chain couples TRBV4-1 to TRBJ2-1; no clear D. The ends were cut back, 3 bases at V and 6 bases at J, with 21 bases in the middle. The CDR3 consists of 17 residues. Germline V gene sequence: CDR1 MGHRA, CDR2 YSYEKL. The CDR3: CASSQVVVGSVSNEQFF. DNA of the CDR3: TGCGCCAGCAGCCAGGTAGTAGTCGGGTCTGTAAGCAATGAGCAGTTCTTC.

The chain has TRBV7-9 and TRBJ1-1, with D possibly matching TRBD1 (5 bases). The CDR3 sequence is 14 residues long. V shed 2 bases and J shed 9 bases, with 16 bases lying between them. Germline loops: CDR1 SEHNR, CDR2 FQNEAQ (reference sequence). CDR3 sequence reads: CASSLSAEGAKAFF. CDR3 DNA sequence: TGTGCCAGCAGCTTATCTGCCGAAGGGGCTAAAGCTTTCTTT. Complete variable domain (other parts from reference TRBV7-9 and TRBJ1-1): DTGVSQNPRHKITKRGQNVTFRCDPISEHNRLYWYRQTLGQGPEFLTYFQNEAQLEKSRLLSDRFSAERPKGSFSTLEIQRTEQGDSAMYLCASSLSAEGAKAFFGQGTRLTVV.

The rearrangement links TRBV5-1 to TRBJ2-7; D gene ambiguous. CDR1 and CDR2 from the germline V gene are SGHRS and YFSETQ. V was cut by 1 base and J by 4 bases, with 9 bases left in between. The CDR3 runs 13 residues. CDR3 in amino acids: CASSLSRIYEQYF. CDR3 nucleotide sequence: TGCGCCAGCAGCTTGTCCCGGATTTACGAGCAGTACTTC.

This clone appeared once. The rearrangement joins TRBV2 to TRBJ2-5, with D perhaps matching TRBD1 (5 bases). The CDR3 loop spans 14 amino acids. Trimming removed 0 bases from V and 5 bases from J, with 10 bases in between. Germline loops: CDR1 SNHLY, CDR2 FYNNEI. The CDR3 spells CASSEAAGMETQYF. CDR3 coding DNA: TGTGCCAGCAGTGAAGCTGCAGGGATGGAGACCCAGTACTTC.

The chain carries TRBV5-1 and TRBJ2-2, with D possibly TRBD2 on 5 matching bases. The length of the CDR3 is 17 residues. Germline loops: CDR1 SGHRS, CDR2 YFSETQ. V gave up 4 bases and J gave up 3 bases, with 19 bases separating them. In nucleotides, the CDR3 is TGCGCCAGCAGCCAGGATGGGCGGGCGGGTGACACCGGGGAGCTGTTTTTT. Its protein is CASSQDGRAGDTGELFF.

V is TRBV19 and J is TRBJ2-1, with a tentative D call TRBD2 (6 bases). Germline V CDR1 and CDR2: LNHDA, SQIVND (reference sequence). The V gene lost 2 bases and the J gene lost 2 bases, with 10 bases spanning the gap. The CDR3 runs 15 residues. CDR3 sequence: CASSITGSAYNEQFF. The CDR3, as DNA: TGTGCCAGTAGTATAACCGGGAGCGCCTACAATGAGCAGTTCTTC.